This T cell receptor (beta chain) derives from a study of identical twins. TCRdb re-analysed the 5' RACE reads in MiXCR, keeping a single row per CDR3 protein. The sample lists some 660,000 distinct CDR3 sequences, less than 10% occurring once. V lost 8 bases to trimming and J lost 3 bases; unmatched junction nucleotides: 4. This CDR3 spans 13 amino acids. CDR1 MDHEN and CDR2 SYDVKM come from the germline V gene. Study outcomes and limitations: It was out-of-frame TCR alpha sharing in monozygotic twins that models underestimated. For cord blood, abundant beta clonotypes had fewer insertions, unlike memory repertoires, which showed none.

Concerning this clonotype: Its specificity is unknown.

These data also featured in a second study, about yellow fever vaccine responses in identical twins.

This rearrangement joins TRBV28 to TRBJ2-5; TRBD2 aligns across 9 bases. Source material: PBMCs. This sequence was found in a woman younger than 30 in good health. In DNA form, the CDR3 reads TGTGCCAGCGGCGGGGGGGGTGAAGAGACCCAGTACTTC. It specifies CASGGGGEETQYF.